Included here is one T cell receptor beta chain sequence, with context. What this receptor recognizes is not known. No base-level quality is on record; no much larger clone is a single base apart. The germline V gene supplies CDR1 SNHLY and CDR2 FYNNEI. The germline ends are 17 bases apart after V is trimmed by 1 base and J by 8 bases. The CDR3 runs 15 residues from the cysteine to the phenylalanine. The sequence is cut down to CDR3 DNA, 45 bases in frame from base 1. The immunoSEQ Assay, a bias-controlled multiplex PCR, was used to amplify TCRbeta CDR3 regions from genomic DNA. In the paper's pipeline: Nucleated cell counts per sample were estimated from amplification of reference gene primers within the assay. Sequence reads were collapsed and filtered to measure the absolute abundance of every unique TCRbeta CDR3 rearrangement. Productive Simpson clonality was computed per sample as the square root of Simpson's diversity index over productive rearrangements. TCRdb provides this immuneACCESS table in a form limited to in-frame rearrangements. Some clones are lacking; in checked studies, under half of them reflect an unresolved V gene, and why the rest are absent is not known. V and J calls and clone size follow that table, whereas D and trimming were derived from the DNA. In this sample the table shows 250,000 or so clones, about nine tenths of which occur a single time. The ten largest clones add up to around 2.5% of the sample.

This sample is drawn from a study of blood T cell repertoires in COVID-19 (dated by TCRdb to 2020 to 2022). About the study as a whole: The collaborator samples originated in the United States, Italy and Spain and spanned the acute and convalescent phases of COVID-19. Where available, HLA class I and class II types were obtained from metadata supplied by the sample provider rather than from assay-based typing. Nearly every sample came with metadata listing a de-identified subject ID, COVID-19 status, age in years and sex. Subjects who had been exposed to COVID-19, were actively infected with it, or had recovered from it provided the deeply sampled blood TCRbeta repertoires that made up the dataset. The prospective study material was composed of cDNA or gDNA derived from T cells, B-cell-depleted T cells, or PBMCs. The repertoires were made available in a free public database intended to serve as a resource for research on the immune response to SARS-CoV-2. The samples were drawn from two sources: the first 160 participants of the ongoing ImmuneRACE study, and over 1,000 subjects contributed by 6 global collaborators. On the study overall, not on this receptor specifically: The amount of clinical and demographic metadata varied by source and participant and was provided uncurated.

Participants in the prospective study were aged roughly 18 to 90 years, lived in 20 to 25 United States geographic areas, and enrolled through a virtual design. Cohort assignment in the prospective study relied on participant-reported clinical history from a screening survey and a study questionnaire. Mobile phlebotomists in the prospective study collected whole blood, serum and a nasopharyngeal or oropharyngeal swab from every participant. Participants in the prospective study had the option to provide additional blood draws and questionnaires over a roughly 2-month period. Prospective study blood samples were shipped either frozen or at room temperature before DNA extraction.

Sequencing was done on a sample of PBMCs or T cells enriched from blood (not recorded which). The TCR originated in a woman between 40 and 55 years old with acute COVID-19. The V and J genes are TRBV2 and TRBJ1-2; the D segment could be TRBD1, given 6 matching bases. The CDR3 in this case is CASSEEGGRAKGYTF. The base sequence is TGTGCCAGCAGTGAAGAGGGGGGGAGGGCTAAGGGCTACACCTTC.